What follows are 3 T cell receptor beta chains derived from one specimen sequenced in a study of Ad26.COV2.S vaccination and SARS-CoV-2 variants. Treatment: about 20 received Ad26.COV2.S at low or high dose, single or two shots; several received placebo; per-sample allocation not given. Collection of samples fell on day 63 after the first vaccine or placebo injection. The table came from immunoSEQ multiplex PCR; TCRdb's copy has only in-frame clones and leaves some out. The top ten hold around 4.5% of the sample, which has 440,000 or so clones, 90% seen once. This specimen consisted of peripheral blood, obtained in a trial of Ad26.COV2.S vaccine versus placebo. Receptors originate from a person between 18 and 65 years old who received the Ad26.COV2.S COVID-19 vaccine or a placebo.

The chain couples TRBV24-1 to TRBJ2-7, with 10 bases aligning to TRBD2. V trimming: 5 bases; J trimming: 3 bases; junction bases outside the gene matches: 9. The CDR3 runs to 16 residues. Germline CDR1 KGHDR, CDR2 SFDVKD. CDR3 sequence: CATSVTSGATLYEQYF. Written as DNA, the CDR3 is TGTGCCACCAGTGTAACTAGCGGGGCCACTCTCTACGAGCAGTACTTC.

CDR3 DNA sequence: TGCGCCAGCAGCTCGGGACTAGGTTCCTACGAGCAGTACTTC. Its translation: CASSSGLGSYEQYF. The chain uses TRBV5-1 and TRBJ2-7; 8 nucleotides line up with TRBD2. The CDR3 consists of 14 residues. V lost 3 bases, J lost 1 base, and 3 bases stayed unmatched. Germline V gene data show CDR1 as SGHRS and CDR2 as YFSETQ. Complete variable domain (other parts from reference TRBV5-1 and TRBJ2-7): KAGVTQTPRYLIKTRGQQVTLSCSPISGHRSVSWYQQTPGQGLQFLFEYFSETQRNKGNFPGRFSGRQFSNSRSEMNVSTLELGDSALYLCASSSGLGSYEQYFGPGTRLTVT.

This chain connects TRBV7-3 to TRBJ2-1; TRBD2 aligns across 10 bases. J was trimmed by 0 bases and V by 0 bases; bases with no gene match: 14. Germline CDR1 SGHTA, CDR2 FQGTGA. This CDR3 contains 21 residues. The CDR3 is CASSLTTASGRLKGSYNEQFF. The CDR3 DNA is TGTGCCAGCAGCTTAACTACCGCTAGCGGGAGATTGAAGGGCTCCTACAATGAGCAGTTCTTC.